This TCR beta chain was found in a study of cytomegalovirus exposure and HLA in healthy donors. Study overall: An early data release held 75 million to 100 million unique TCRs from HLA-typed donors. Among the 398 donors who were genotyped, about 79% fell in the genetic ancestry cluster that is associated with self-reported Caucasian donors.

This CDR3 is built from 15 residues. V lost 7 bases and J 7 bases, leaving 19 bases between the germline ends. Germline CDR1 and CDR2: SEHNR and FQNEAQ (reference sequence). PCR employed 60 Vbeta and 13 Jbeta primers. Methods used by the authors: Among the unique TCR beta chains that a later analysis counted, roughly 80 million in all, roughly 10 million were shared. Assay: immunoSEQ multiplex PCR; the TCRdb copy retains only in-frame clones and omits some. That table furnishes V, J and clone size, whereas the DNA furnished D and trimming. The table has fewer than 200,000 clones, about 86% seen once. Donors in the study were healthy people who gave bone marrow.

The receptor was isolated from a man between 35 and 55 years old in good health and CMV-seropositive. Material: PBMCs. This sequence joins TRBV7-9 and TRBJ1-4; D may be TRBD1 (6 bases). Here the CDR3 reads CASNSGRGAGEKLFF. As DNA, the CDR3 is TGTGCCAGCAATTCGGGCAGGGGCGCGGGTGAAAAACTGTTTTTT. The complete variable domain, with remaining parts taken from reference TRBV7-9 and TRBJ1-4, reads DTGVSQNPRHKITKRGQNVTFRCDPISEHNRLYWYRQTLGQGPEFLTYFQNEAQLEKSRLLSDRFSAERPKGSFSTLEIQRTEQGDSAMYLCASNSGRGAGEKLFFGSGTQLSVL.